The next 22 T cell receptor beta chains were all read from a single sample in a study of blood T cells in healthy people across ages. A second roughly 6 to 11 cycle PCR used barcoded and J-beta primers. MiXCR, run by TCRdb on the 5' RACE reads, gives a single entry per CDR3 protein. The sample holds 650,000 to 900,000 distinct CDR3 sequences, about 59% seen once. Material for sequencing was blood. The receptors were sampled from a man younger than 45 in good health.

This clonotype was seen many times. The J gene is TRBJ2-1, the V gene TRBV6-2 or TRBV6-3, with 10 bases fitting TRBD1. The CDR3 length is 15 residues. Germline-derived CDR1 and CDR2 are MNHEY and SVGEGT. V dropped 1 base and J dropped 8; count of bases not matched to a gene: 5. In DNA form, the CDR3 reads TGTGCCAGCAGTTACTTTGCGGGGACAGGGGATGAGCAGTTCTTC. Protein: CASSYFAGTGDEQFF.

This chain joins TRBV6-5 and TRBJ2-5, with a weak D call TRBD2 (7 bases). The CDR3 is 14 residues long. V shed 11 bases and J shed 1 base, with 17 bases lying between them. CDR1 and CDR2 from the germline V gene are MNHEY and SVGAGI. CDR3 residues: CASSWAGAQETQYF. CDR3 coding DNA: TGTGCCTCTTCGTGGGCGGGGGCCCAAGAGACCCAGTACTTC.

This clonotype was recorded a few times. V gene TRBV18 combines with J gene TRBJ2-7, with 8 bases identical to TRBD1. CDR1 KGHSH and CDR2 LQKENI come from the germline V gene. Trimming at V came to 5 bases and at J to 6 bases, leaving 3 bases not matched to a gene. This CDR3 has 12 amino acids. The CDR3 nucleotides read TGTGCCAGCTCAACTGGACAGGGCGAGCAGTACTTC. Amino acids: CASSTGQGEQYF.

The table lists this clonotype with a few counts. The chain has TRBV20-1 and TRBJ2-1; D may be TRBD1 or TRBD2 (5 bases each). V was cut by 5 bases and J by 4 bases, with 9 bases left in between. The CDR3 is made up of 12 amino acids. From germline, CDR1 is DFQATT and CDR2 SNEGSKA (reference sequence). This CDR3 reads CSAGTPYNEQFF. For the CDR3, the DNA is TGCAGTGCTGGGACCCCGTACAATGAGCAGTTCTTC.

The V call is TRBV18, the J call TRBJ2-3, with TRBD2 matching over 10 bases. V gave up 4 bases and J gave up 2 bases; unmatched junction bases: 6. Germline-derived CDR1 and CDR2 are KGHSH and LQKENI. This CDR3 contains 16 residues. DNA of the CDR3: TGTGCCAGCTCACTAAGGACTAGCGGCCTCACAGATACGCAGTATTTT. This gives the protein CASSLRTSGLTDTQYF.

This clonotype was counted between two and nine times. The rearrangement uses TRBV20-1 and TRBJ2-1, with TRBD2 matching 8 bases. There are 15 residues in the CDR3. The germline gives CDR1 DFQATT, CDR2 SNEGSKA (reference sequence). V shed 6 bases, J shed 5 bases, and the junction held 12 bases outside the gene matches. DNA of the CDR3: TGCAGTGCCCCCTACCTGCGGGGGGTTGACAATGAGCAGTTCTTC. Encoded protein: CSAPYLRGVDNEQFF.

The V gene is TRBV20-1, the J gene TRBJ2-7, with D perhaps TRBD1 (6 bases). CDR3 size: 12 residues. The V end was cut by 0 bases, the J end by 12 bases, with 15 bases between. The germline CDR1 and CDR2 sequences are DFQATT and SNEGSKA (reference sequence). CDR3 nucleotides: TGCAGTGCTAGAGATCTTCAGGGGAGTTTGTACTTC. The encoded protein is CSARDLQGSLYF.

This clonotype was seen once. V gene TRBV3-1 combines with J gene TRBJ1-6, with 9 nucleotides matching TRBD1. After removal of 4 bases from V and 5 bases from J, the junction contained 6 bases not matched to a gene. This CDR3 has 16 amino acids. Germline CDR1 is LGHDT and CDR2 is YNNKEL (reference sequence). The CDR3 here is CASSPDTGGDNSPLHF. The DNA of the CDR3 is TGTGCCAGCAGCCCTGACACAGGGGGCGATAATTCACCCCTCCACTTT.

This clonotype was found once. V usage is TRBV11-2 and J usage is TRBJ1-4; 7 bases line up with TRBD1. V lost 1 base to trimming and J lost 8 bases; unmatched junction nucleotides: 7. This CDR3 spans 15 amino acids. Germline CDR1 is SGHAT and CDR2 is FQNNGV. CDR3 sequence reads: CASSLGDRDSEKLFF. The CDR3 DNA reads TGTGCCAGCAGCTTAGGGGACCGGGACAGCGAAAAACTGTTTTTT.

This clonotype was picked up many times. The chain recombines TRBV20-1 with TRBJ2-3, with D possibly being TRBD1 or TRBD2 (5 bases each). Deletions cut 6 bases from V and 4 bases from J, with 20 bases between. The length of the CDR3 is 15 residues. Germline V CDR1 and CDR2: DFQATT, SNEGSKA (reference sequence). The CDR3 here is CSAPSMRGTADTQYF. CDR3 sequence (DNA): TGCAGTGCCCCAAGCATGAGGGGTACAGCAGATACGCAGTATTTT.

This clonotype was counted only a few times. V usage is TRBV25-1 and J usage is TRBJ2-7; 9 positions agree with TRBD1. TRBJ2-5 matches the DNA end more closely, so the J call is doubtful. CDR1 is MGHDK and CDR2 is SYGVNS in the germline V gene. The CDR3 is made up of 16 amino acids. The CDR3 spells CASSGSPGQGRETQYF. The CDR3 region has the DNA TGTGCCAGCAGTGGATCCCCGGGACAGGGAAGAGAGACCCAGTACTTC.

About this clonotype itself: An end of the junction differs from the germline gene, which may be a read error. The DNA for the CDR3 is TGTGCCAGCAGTCCGACCGGGACAGGGGAAAGGCGCTATAATTCGCCCCTCCACTTT. It encodes CASSPTGTGERRYNSPLHF. This sequence joins TRBV27 and TRBJ1-6; TRBD1 aligns across 10 bases. CDR3 size: 19 residues. Per germline, CDR1 MNHEY and CDR2 SMNVEV (reference sequence).

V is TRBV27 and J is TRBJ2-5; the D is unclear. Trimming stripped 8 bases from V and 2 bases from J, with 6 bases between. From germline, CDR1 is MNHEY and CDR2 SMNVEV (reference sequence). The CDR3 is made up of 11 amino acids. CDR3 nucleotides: TGTGCCAGCGGAATACAAGAGACCCAGTACTTC. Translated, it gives CASGIQETQYF.

The CDR3 loop reads CSVEDVDRGGTLGGYTF. The CDR3 coding sequence is TGCAGCGTTGAGGACGTGGACAGGGGAGGGACCTTAGGCGGCTACACCTTC. V and J are TRBV29-1 and TRBJ1-2; TRBD1 matches at 9 bases. The V segment lost 3 bases and the J segment 8 bases; nucleotides outside the gene matches: 19. This CDR3 region has 17 residues. Germline CDR1 and CDR2: SQVTM and ANQGSEA.

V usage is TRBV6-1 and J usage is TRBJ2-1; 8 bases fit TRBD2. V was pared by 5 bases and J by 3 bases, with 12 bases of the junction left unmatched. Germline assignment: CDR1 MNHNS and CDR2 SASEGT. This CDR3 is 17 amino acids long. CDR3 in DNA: TGTGCCAGCAGTCGGGGGGGAGGGGGAATCGGCTACAATGAGCAGTTCTTC. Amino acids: CASSRGGGGIGYNEQFF.

The CDR3 bases are TGTGCCAGCAGTAGACGGACAGGGGGCTACGAGCAGTACTTC. As protein: CASSRRTGGYEQYF. This chain joins TRBV12-3 or TRBV12-4 and TRBJ2-7, with 10 bases lining up with TRBD1. The CDR3 spans 14 residues. J gave up 3 bases and V 5 bases, and 4 bases lay outside the gene matches.

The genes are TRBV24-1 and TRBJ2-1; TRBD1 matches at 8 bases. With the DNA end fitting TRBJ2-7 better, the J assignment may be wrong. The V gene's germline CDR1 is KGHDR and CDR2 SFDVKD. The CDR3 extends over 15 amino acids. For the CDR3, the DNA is TGTGCCACCAGTGACGCCGGGACAGGAGACTACGAGCAGTACTTC. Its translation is CATSDAGTGDYEQYF.

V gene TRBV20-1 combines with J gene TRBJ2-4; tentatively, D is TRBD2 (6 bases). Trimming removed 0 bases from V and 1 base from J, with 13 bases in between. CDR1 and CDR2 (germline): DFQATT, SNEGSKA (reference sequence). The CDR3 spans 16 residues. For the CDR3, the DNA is TGCAGTGCTAGAGATCATAGCGGCGACGCCAAAAACATTCAGTACTTC. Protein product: CSARDHSGDAKNIQYF.

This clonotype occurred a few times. Here the CDR3 DNA reads TGTGCCAGCAGCCTCGGAGGGCTAGCGGGGGTATTTGGGGCCAACGTCCTGACTTTC. It is translated as CASSLGGLAGVFGANVLTF. This sequence joins TRBV3-1 and TRBJ2-6, with TRBD2 identical over 10 bases. CDR3 length: 19 amino acids. Germline CDR1 and CDR2: LGHDT and YNNKEL (reference sequence). The V and J ends lost 4 bases and 3 bases, in that order; junction bases with no gene match: 12.

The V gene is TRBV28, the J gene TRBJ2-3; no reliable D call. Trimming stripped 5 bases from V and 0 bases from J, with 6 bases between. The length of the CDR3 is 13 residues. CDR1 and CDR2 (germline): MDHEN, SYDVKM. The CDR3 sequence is CASSALSTDTQYF. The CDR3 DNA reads TGTGCCAGCAGTGCCCTTAGCACAGATACGCAGTATTTT.

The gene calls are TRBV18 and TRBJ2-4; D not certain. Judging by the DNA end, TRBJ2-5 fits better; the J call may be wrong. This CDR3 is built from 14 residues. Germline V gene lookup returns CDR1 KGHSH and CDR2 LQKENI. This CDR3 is CASSPPAAQETQYF. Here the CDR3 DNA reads TGTGCCAGCTCACCCCCCGCGGCCCAAGAGACCCAGTACTTC.

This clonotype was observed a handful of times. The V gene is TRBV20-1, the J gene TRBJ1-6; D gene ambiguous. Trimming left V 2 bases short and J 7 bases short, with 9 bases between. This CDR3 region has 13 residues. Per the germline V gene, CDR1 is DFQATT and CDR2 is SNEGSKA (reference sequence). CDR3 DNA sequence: TGCAGTGCTAGAAGCACAGCAAATTCACCCCTCCACTTT. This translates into CSARSTANSPLHF.